This T cell receptor (beta chain) was captured in a study of identical twins. The study's findings and limits: Cross-sectional statistical analysis, not tracking of the same donors, underpinned the conclusions. For zero-insertion analyses, partial confounding could come from invariant MAIT and iNKT cells.

There are 18 residues in the CDR3. CDR1 LGHNA and CDR2 YNFKEQ come from the germline V gene. V was cut by 0 bases and J by 1 base, with 18 bases left in between. TCRdb called the 5' RACE reads again in MiXCR, with one record for every CDR3 protein. The table records some 460,000 distinct CDR3 sequences, over 12% of them present only once. About this clonotype itself: Antigen: not known.

These data are also associated with another study on yellow fever vaccine responses in identical twins.

This sequence originates from a woman aged 18-29 years in good health. The sample was CD4+ T cells sorted from blood. V is TRBV4-2 and J is TRBJ1-1, with a possible D match to TRBD1 (5 bases). The CDR3 region is CASSQDQTEAGGNTEAFF. The CDR3 DNA reads TGTGCCAGCAGCCAAGACCAAACGGAGGCCGGGGGGAACACTGAAGCTTTCTTT.